A selection of T cell receptor beta chains follows, all from one sample in a study of OX40 agonist ivuxolimab in advanced cancers. Here immunoSEQ multiplex PCR was the method, and the copy in TCRdb shows in-frame clones only, minus some. The sample has tens of thousands of clones, approximately 90% seen once. Sequenced material: CD4+ or CD8+ T cells sorted from blood, taken in a trial of the OX40 agonist ivuxolimab. These receptors all come from an adult with an advanced solid tumor such as melanoma, head and neck, liver or kidney cancer. The CDR3 runs from the conserved cysteine through the conserved F or W. The D gene is left open where the match is weak. The listing skips clone size in some rows; elsewhere it reads once, few, many or a size class.

cdr3_length: 13
v_call: TRBV5-1
j_call: TRBJ2-7
d_call: .
clone_size: once
cdr3_aa: CASSLDTSYEQYF
cdr3_nt: TGCGCCAGCAGCCTGGACACCTCCTACGAGCAGTACTTC

cdr3_length: 11
v_call: TRBV6-5
j_call: TRBJ1-1
d_call: .
clone_size: .
cdr3_aa: CASSYATEAFF
cdr3_nt: TGTGCCAGCAGTTACGCCACTGAAGCTTTCTTT

cdr3_length: 13
v_call: TRBV6-5
j_call: TRBJ1-1
d_call: .
clone_size: .
cdr3_aa: CASSYGGGVEAFF
cdr3_nt: TGTGCCAGCAGTTACGGGGGTGGGGTGGAAGCTTTCTTT

cdr3_length: 14
v_call: TRBV7-9
j_call: TRBJ2-7
d_call: .
clone_size: .
cdr3_aa: CASSATGTLTEQYF
cdr3_nt: TGTGCCAGCAGCGCAACCGGGACTTTGACTGAGCAGTACTTC

cdr3_length: 15
v_call: TRBV15
j_call: TRBJ1-5
d_call: .
clone_size: .
cdr3_aa: CATSRSGRVRQPQHF
cdr3_nt: TGTGCCACCAGCAGAAGCGGCAGGGTAAGGCAGCCCCAGCATTTT

cdr3_length: 14
v_call: TRBV19
j_call: TRBJ1-2
d_call: .
clone_size: .
cdr3_aa: CASSNLTGGVGYTF
cdr3_nt: TGTGCCAGTAGTAACCTTACGGGCGGGGTTGGCTACACCTTC

cdr3_length: 15
v_call: TRBV7-6
j_call: TRBJ1-1
d_call: TRBD1
clone_size: .
cdr3_aa: CASSLDEGAGTEAFF
cdr3_nt: TGTGCCAGCAGCTTAGATGAGGGGGCGGGAACTGAAGCTTTCTTT

cdr3_length: 16
v_call: TRBV15
j_call: TRBJ2-3
d_call: TRBD2
clone_size: .
cdr3_aa: CATSSGVGGLPDTQYF
cdr3_nt: TGTGCCACCAGCAGTGGGGTGGGAGGGTTACCAGATACGCAGTATTTT

cdr3_length: 15
v_call: TRBV28
j_call: TRBJ2-5
d_call: .
clone_size: .
cdr3_aa: CASSRDGQYQETQYF
cdr3_nt: TGTGCCAGCAGTAGAGACGGACAGTACCAAGAGACCCAGTACTTC

cdr3_length: 12
v_call: TRBV11-2
j_call: TRBJ2-7
d_call: .
clone_size: .
cdr3_aa: CASSLLSGEQYF
cdr3_nt: TGTGCCAGCAGCTTATTGAGTGGCGAGCAGTACTTC

cdr3_length: 15
v_call: TRBV5-1
j_call: TRBJ2-1
d_call: TRBD2
clone_size: .
cdr3_aa: CASSLAVAGYNEQFF
cdr3_nt: TGCGCCAGCAGCTTGGCGGTAGCGGGCTACAATGAGCAGTTCTTC

cdr3_length: 15
v_call: TRBV6-1
j_call: TRBJ2-7
d_call: TRBD1
clone_size: once
cdr3_aa: CASSEGQGGAYEQYF
cdr3_nt: TGTGCCAGCAGTGAGGGACAGGGGGGGGCCTACGAGCAGTACTTC

cdr3_length: 17
v_call: TRBV10-3
j_call: TRBJ1-3
d_call: .
clone_size: .
cdr3_aa: CAISEPRVSISGNTIYF
cdr3_nt: TGTGCCATCAGTGAGCCTCGAGTATCTATCTCTGGAAACACCATATATTTT

cdr3_length: 15
v_call: TRBV28
j_call: TRBJ2-7
d_call: TRBD1
clone_size: .
cdr3_aa: CASSFARGPSYEQYF
cdr3_nt: TGTGCCAGCAGTTTCGCCAGGGGGCCCTCCTACGAGCAGTACTTC

cdr3_length: 13
v_call: TRBV7-9
j_call: TRBJ2-3
d_call: .
clone_size: .
cdr3_aa: CASSLVAGDTQYF
cdr3_nt: TGTGCCAGCAGCTTAGTGGCAGGGGATACGCAGTATTTT

cdr3_length: 16
v_call: TRBV4-1
j_call: TRBJ2-1
d_call: .
clone_size: .
cdr3_aa: CASSQVLIQVYNEQFF
cdr3_nt: TGCGCCAGCAGCCAAGTATTGATTCAGGTCTACAATGAGCAGTTCTTC

cdr3_length: 16
v_call: TRBV7-8
j_call: TRBJ1-2
d_call: TRBD1
clone_size: once
cdr3_aa: CASSHLTGEGYYGYTF
cdr3_nt: TGTGCCAGCAGCCACCTGACAGGGGAGGGGTACTATGGCTACACCTTC

cdr3_length: 14
v_call: TRBV7-9
j_call: TRBJ2-1
d_call: .
clone_size: .
cdr3_aa: CASSSKNRENEQFF
cdr3_nt: TGTGCCAGCAGCTCGAAAAACAGGGAAAATGAGCAGTTCTTC

cdr3_length: 16
v_call: TRBV5-6
j_call: TRBJ2-1
d_call: TRBD2
clone_size: .
cdr3_aa: CASSFSGRATYNEQFF
cdr3_nt: TGTGCCAGCAGCTTCTCCGGGAGGGCTACCTACAATGAGCAGTTCTTC

cdr3_length: 14
v_call: TRBV13
j_call: TRBJ2-2
d_call: TRBD2
clone_size: .
cdr3_aa: CASSFSSGRKELFF
cdr3_nt: TGTGCCAGCAGCTTCTCTAGCGGGAGGAAAGAGCTGTTTTTT

cdr3_length: 18
v_call: TRBV4-3
j_call: TRBJ2-4
d_call: .
clone_size: .
cdr3_aa: CASSQDSPGTIAKNIQYF
cdr3_nt: TGCGCCAGCAGCCAAGATTCTCCAGGGACGATAGCCAAAAACATTCAGTACTTC

cdr3_length: 12
v_call: TRBV28
j_call: TRBJ2-1
d_call: TRBD1
clone_size: .
cdr3_aa: CASSPTGNEQFF
cdr3_nt: TGTGCCAGCAGTCCGACAGGGAATGAGCAGTTCTTC

cdr3_length: 15
v_call: TRBV4-3
j_call: TRBJ2-7
d_call: TRBD1
clone_size: .
cdr3_aa: CASSQGRDSSYEQYF
cdr3_nt: TGCGCCAGCAGCCAAGGCCGGGACAGCTCCTACGAGCAGTACTTC

cdr3_length: 16
v_call: TRBV10-3
j_call: TRBJ2-1
d_call: .
clone_size: .
cdr3_aa: CAISDPLRKRYNEQFF
cdr3_nt: TGTGCCATCAGTGACCCTTTACGGAAGAGGTACAATGAGCAGTTCTTC

cdr3_length: 15
v_call: TRBV2
j_call: TRBJ1-5
d_call: TRBD1
clone_size: .
cdr3_aa: CASRADRGPSQPQHF
cdr3_nt: TGTGCCAGCAGAGCAGACAGGGGGCCAAGTCAGCCCCAGCATTTT

cdr3_length: 17
v_call: TRBV27
j_call: TRBJ2-1
d_call: TRBD1
clone_size: .
cdr3_aa: CASSSHGGRGWGNEQFF
cdr3_nt: TGTGCCAGCAGTTCCCATGGGGGCAGGGGGTGGGGGAATGAGCAGTTCTTC

cdr3_length: 15
v_call: TRBV9
j_call: TRBJ1-1
d_call: .
clone_size: .
cdr3_aa: CASSEEGTQNTEAFF
cdr3_nt: TGTGCCAGCAGCGAAGAGGGGACGCAGAACACTGAAGCTTTCTTT

cdr3_length: 13
v_call: TRBV27
j_call: TRBJ1-2
d_call: .
clone_size: .
cdr3_aa: CASSSGQNYGYTF
cdr3_nt: TGTGCCAGCAGCTCAGGACAGAACTATGGCTACACCTTC

cdr3_length: 14
v_call: TRBV4-2
j_call: TRBJ2-7
d_call: .
clone_size: .
cdr3_aa: CASSQNPSIDEQYF
cdr3_nt: TGTGCCAGCAGCCAAAATCCCAGCATTGACGAGCAGTACTTC

cdr3_length: 16
v_call: TRBV12-5
j_call: TRBJ2-7
d_call: TRBD1
clone_size: once
cdr3_aa: CASGLRPGTGSYEQYF
cdr3_nt: TGTGCTAGTGGTTTGAGACCCGGGACAGGATCCTACGAGCAGTACTTC

cdr3_length: 14
v_call: TRBV25-1
j_call: TRBJ1-2
d_call: .
clone_size: once
cdr3_aa: CASSDAGTGYGYTF
cdr3_nt: TGTGCCAGCAGTGACGCCGGGACTGGCTATGGCTACACCTTC

cdr3_length: 12
v_call: TRBV7-8
j_call: TRBJ1-1
d_call: TRBD1
clone_size: once
cdr3_aa: CASWTGNTEAFF
cdr3_nt: TGTGCCAGCTGGACAGGGAACACTGAAGCTTTCTTT

cdr3_length: 16
v_call: TRBV4-2
j_call: TRBJ2-2
d_call: .
clone_size: .
cdr3_aa: CASSQEDFPNTGELFF
cdr3_nt: TGTGCCAGCAGCCAAGAAGACTTTCCGAACACCGGGGAGCTGTTTTTT

cdr3_length: 14
v_call: TRBV13
j_call: TRBJ2-7
d_call: TRBD1
clone_size: .
cdr3_aa: CASSSRQGLYEQYF
cdr3_nt: TGTGCCAGCAGCTCCAGACAGGGCCTGTACGAGCAGTACTTC

cdr3_length: 12
v_call: TRBV5-6
j_call: TRBJ1-2
d_call: TRBD1
clone_size: .
cdr3_aa: CASSSQGDGYTF
cdr3_nt: TGTGCCAGCAGCTCACAGGGGGATGGCTACACCTTC

cdr3_length: 15
v_call: TRBV28
j_call: TRBJ1-4
d_call: .
clone_size: .
cdr3_aa: CASSYNKEGLEKLFF
cdr3_nt: TGTGCCAGCAGTTATAATAAAGAGGGTCTTGAAAAACTGTTTTTT

cdr3_length: 15
v_call: TRBV11-3
j_call: TRBJ2-1
d_call: .
clone_size: .
cdr3_aa: CASSAGSDINDEQFF
cdr3_nt: TGTGCCAGCAGCGCAGGGTCGGACATTAACGATGAGCAGTTCTTC

cdr3_length: 16
v_call: TRBV27
j_call: TRBJ2-7
d_call: .
clone_size: .
cdr3_aa: CASSSRDMTIANEQYF
cdr3_nt: TGTGCCAGCAGTTCCCGGGACATGACTATAGCGAACGAGCAGTACTTC

cdr3_length: 15
v_call: TRBV6-6
j_call: TRBJ2-5
d_call: TRBD1
clone_size: once
cdr3_aa: CASSLPPGQQETQYF
cdr3_nt: TGTGCCAGCAGCCTCCCCCCGGGACAGCAAGAGACCCAGTACTTC